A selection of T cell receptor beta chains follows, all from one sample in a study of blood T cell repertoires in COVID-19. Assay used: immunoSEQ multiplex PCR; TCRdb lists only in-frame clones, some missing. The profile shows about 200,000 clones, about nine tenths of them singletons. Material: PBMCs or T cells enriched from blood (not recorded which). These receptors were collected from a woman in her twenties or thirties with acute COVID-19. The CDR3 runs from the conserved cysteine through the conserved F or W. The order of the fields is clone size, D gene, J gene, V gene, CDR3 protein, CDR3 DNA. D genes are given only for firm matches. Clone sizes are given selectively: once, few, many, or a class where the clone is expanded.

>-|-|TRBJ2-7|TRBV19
CASSMGQNYEQYF
TGTGCCAGTAGTATGGGACAAAACTACGAGCAGTACTTC
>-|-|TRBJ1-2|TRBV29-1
CSVESGSLTNYGYTF
TGCAGCGTTGAATCAGGGTCGCTAACTAACTATGGCTACACCTTC
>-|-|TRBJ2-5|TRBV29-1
CSVVQGGEETQYF
TGCAGCGTTGTACAGGGAGGGGAAGAGACCCAGTACTTC
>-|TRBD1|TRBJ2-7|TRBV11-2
CASSLGTGASYEQYF
TGTGCCAGCAGCTTAGGGACAGGGGCTTCCTACGAGCAGTACTTC
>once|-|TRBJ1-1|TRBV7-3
CASSLRSPGGNTEAFF
TGTGCCAGCAGCTTACGGTCGCCCGGTGGGAACACTGAAGCTTTCTTT
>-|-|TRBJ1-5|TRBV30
CAWSDGVGQPQHF
TGTGCCTGGAGTGACGGGGTCGGGCAGCCCCAGCATTTT
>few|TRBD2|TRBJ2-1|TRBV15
CATSRNSGGDYEQFF
TGTGCCACCAGCAGGAATAGCGGGGGGGACTATGAGCAGTTCTTC
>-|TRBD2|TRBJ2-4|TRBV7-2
CASSWGREAKNIQYF
TGTGCCAGCAGCTGGGGGAGGGAGGCCAAAAACATTCAGTACTTC
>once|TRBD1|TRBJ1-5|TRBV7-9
CASSQWSGTGDQPQHF
TGTGCCAGCAGCCAGTGGTCCGGGACAGGGGATCAGCCCCAGCATTTT
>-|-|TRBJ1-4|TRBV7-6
CASSLLAATNEKLFF
TGTGCCAGCAGCTTGCTGGCTGCAACTAATGAAAAACTGTTTTTT
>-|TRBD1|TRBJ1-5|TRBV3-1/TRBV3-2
CASSPRRTGGQPQHF
TGTGCCAGCAGCCCCCGGCGGACAGGGGGACAGCCCCAGCATTTT
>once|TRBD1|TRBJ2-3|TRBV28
CASSTPQGAYTDTQYF
TGTGCCAGCAGTACCCCACAGGGGGCGTATACAGATACGCAGTATTTT
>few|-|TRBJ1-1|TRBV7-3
CASSLTGPPMAEAFF
TGTGCCAGCAGTTTGACAGGTCCCCCCATGGCTGAAGCTTTCTTT
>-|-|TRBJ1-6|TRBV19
CASSTAGSSPLHF
TGTGCCAGTAGTACGGCAGGGTCTTCACCCCTCCACTTT
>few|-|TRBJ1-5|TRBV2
CASSQGGGNQPQHF
TGTGCCAGCAGTCAGGGAGGTGGGAATCAGCCCCAGCATTTT
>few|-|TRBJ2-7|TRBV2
CASRRGGSYEQYF
TGTGCCAGCAGAAGGGGGGGCTCCTACGAGCAGTACTTC
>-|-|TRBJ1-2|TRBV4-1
CASRPLTLTVNYGYTF
TGCGCCAGCCGCCCGCTCACGTTGACAGTTAACTATGGCTACACCTTC
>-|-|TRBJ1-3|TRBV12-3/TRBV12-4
CASSEHGNTIYF
TGTGCCAGCAGTGAACATGGAAACACCATATATTTT
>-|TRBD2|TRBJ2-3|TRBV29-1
CSVGHTSGGGADTQYF
TGCAGCGTTGGGCATACTAGCGGGGGGGGTGCAGATACGCAGTATTTT
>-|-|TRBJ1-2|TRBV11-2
CASSLDSLILYGYTF
TGTGCCAGCAGCCTGGACAGCCTTATCCTCTATGGCTACACCTTC
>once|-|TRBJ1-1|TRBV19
CASSPRGHAWDTEAFF
TGTGCCAGTAGTCCCAGGGGACACGCGTGGGACACTGAAGCTTTCTTT
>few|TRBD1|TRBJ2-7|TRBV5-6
CASSPADRVVYEQYF
TGTGCCAGCAGCCCCGCCGACAGGGTCGTCTACGAGCAGTACTTC
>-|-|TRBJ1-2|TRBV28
CASTSSGYYGYTF
TGTGCCAGCACCTCATCGGGGTACTATGGCTACACCTTC
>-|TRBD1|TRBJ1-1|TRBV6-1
CASSEQGALGTEAFF
TGTGCCAGCAGTGAACAGGGGGCGCTGGGCACTGAAGCTTTCTTT
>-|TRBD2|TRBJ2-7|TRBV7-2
CASSSGANYEQYF
TGTGCCAGCAGCAGCGGGGCTAACTACGAGCAGTACTTC
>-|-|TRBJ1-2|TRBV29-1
CSVAGLNYGYTF
TGCAGCGTGGCAGGGCTTAACTATGGCTACACCTTC
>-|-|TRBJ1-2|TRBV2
CASSERTENNYGYTF
TGTGCCAGCAGTGAAAGGACAGAGAATAACTATGGCTACACCTTC
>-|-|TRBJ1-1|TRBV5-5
CASSLAAGRTEAFF
TGTGCCAGCAGCTTGGCCGCAGGTCGGACTGAAGCTTTCTTT
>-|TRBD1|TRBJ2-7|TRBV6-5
CASSRTGYYEQYF
TGTGCCAGCAGTCGGACAGGATACTACGAGCAGTACTTC
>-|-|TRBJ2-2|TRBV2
CASRRLGGDDGELFF
TGTGCCAGCAGACGCCTCGGGGGTGATGACGGGGAGCTGTTTTTT
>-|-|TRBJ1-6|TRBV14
CASSQVSGDNSPLHF
TGTGCCAGCAGCCAAGTATCGGGGGATAATTCACCCCTCCACTTT
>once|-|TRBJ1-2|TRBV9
CASREANYGYTF
TGTGCCAGCAGAGAGGCTAACTATGGCTACACCTTC
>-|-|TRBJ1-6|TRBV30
CAWSQGFGNSPLHF
TGTGCCTGGAGCCAGGGTTTTGGTAATTCACCCCTCCACTTT
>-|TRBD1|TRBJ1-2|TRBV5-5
CASSLGDRSGYTF
TGTGCCAGCAGCTTGGGGGACAGATCTGGCTACACCTTC
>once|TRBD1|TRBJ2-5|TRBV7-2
CASSLAGQLQETQYF
TGTGCCAGCAGCTTAGCGGGACAGCTCCAAGAGACCCAGTACTTC
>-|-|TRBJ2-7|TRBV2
CASSAIQGGEQYF
TGTGCCAGCAGCGCAATACAGGGTGGCGAGCAGTACTTC
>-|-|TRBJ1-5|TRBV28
CASCQGWQPQHF
TGTGCCAGCTGCCAGGGCTGGCAGCCCCAGCATTTT
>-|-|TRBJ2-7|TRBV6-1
CASSEAREQYF
TGTGCCAGCAGTGAAGCGCGTGAGCAGTACTTC
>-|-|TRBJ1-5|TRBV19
CASKQGSGQPQHF
TGTGCCAGCAAGCAGGGTTCGGGTCAGCCCCAGCATTTT
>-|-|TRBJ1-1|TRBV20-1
CSASSRGNTEAFF
TGCAGTGCTAGTAGCCGGGGTAACACTGAAGCTTTCTTT